These 15 T cell receptor beta chains share one sample of origin, sequenced in a study of cytomegalovirus exposure and HLA in healthy donors. Vbeta (60) and Jbeta (13) primers were used in the PCR. Clones were read by immunoSEQ multiplex PCR, and TCRdb kept only the in-frame ones, dropping some. The sample records over 150,000 clones, 79% being singletons. Material: PBMCs. These receptors all stem from a woman younger than 35 in good health and CMV-seronegative.

This chain links TRBV7-9 with TRBJ1-1, with TRBD1 matching over 8 bases. Germline V gives CDR1 SEHNR, CDR2 FQNEAQ (reference sequence). V gave up 5 bases and J gave up 12 bases; unmatched junction bases: 14. The CDR3 is 14 amino acids. The CDR3 nucleotides read TGTGCCAGCAGCCCAATAATTGCAGGGGGCGCATCTTTCTTT. Encoded protein: CASSPIIAGGASFF.

The V and J genes are TRBV12-5 and TRBJ2-3; D is perhaps TRBD1 (6 bases). The V gene lost 5 bases and the J gene lost 2 bases, with 11 bases spanning the gap. This CDR3 is 14 amino acids long. CDR1 is LGHNT, CDR2 FRNRAP, per germline. This chain's CDR3 is CASGPQGFTDTQYF. The CDR3 nucleotides read TGTGCTAGTGGTCCGCAGGGGTTCACAGATACGCAGTATTTT.

The rearrangement uses TRBV4-1 and TRBJ2-7; the D gene is possibly TRBD1 (6 bases). Germline assignment: CDR1 MGHRA and CDR2 YSYEKL. V was clipped by 2 bases and J by 7 bases, with 21 bases between them. The CDR3 has 16 amino acids. CDR3 sequence reads: CASSQYSGQKLREQYF. The CDR3 DNA follows: TGCGCCAGCAGCCAATACTCGGGACAAAAATTGAGGGAGCAGTACTTC.

The sample holds a few counts of this clone. This sequence joins TRBV29-1 and TRBJ1-2, with D perhaps TRBD1 (5 bases). V dropped 0 bases and J dropped 5 bases, with 19 bases sitting between them. CDR1 SQVTM and CDR2 ANQGSEA come from the germline V gene. The CDR3 has 16 residues. The CDR3 sequence is CSVEDAGRKKGYGYTF. In nucleotides, the CDR3 is TGCAGCGTTGAAGACGCGGGACGGAAAAAAGGGTATGGCTACACCTTC.

The genes are TRBV28 and TRBJ1-1, with TRBD1 matching over 7 bases. Trimming removed 4 bases from V and 9 bases from J; junction bases left unmatched: 5. Germline V gene data show CDR1 as MDHEN and CDR2 as SYDVKM. The CDR3 runs 12 residues. Here the CDR3 DNA reads TGTGCCAGCAGTTCACCGGACAGGAAAGCTTTCTTT. Translation: CASSSPDRKAFF.

The chain employs TRBV27 and TRBJ2-2; D might be TRBD1 (5 bases). This CDR3 contains 15 residues. Looked up from germline, CDR1 is MNHEY and CDR2 is SMNVEV (reference sequence). Deletions cut 6 bases from V and 5 bases from J, with 16 bases between. CDR3 sequence (DNA): TGTGCCAGCAGCCCCCTGACAAAGGGGACCGGGGAGCTGTTTTTT. Translating gives CASSPLTKGTGELFF.

The V call is TRBV9, the J call TRBJ1-2, with 12 bases aligning to TRBD1. The germline CDR1 and CDR2 sequences are SGDLS and YYNGEE. This CDR3 spans 14 amino acids. Trimming at V came to 4 bases and at J to 7 bases, leaving 5 bases not matched to a gene. CDR3 sequence: CASSPGQGASGYTF. CDR3 nucleotides: TGTGCCAGCAGCCCGGGACAGGGGGCGAGTGGCTACACCTTC.

V and J are TRBV6-5 and TRBJ1-1, with 10 bases that match TRBD1. The CDR3 runs 15 residues. Trimming took 2 bases from V and 4 from J; bases not matched to a gene: 4. Germline assignment: CDR1 MNHEY and CDR2 SVGAGI. The CDR3 loop reads CASSYGTGEPTEAFF. In DNA, the CDR3 is TGTGCCAGCAGTTACGGGACAGGGGAACCCACTGAAGCTTTCTTT.

The chain couples TRBV7-2 to TRBJ2-2; D ambiguous. The V gene's germline CDR1 is SGHTA and CDR2 FQGNSA. CDR3 length: 16 residues. Trimming cost V 1 base and J 6 bases, with 15 bases left between them. DNA of the CDR3: TGTGCCAGCAGCTTAGAACCTAGACGCTTGGCCGGGGAGCTGTTTTTT. Residues: CASSLEPRRLAGELFF.

The chain couples TRBV6-1 to TRBJ2-3; D gene uncertain. CDR3 length: 13 residues. V was cut by 4 bases and J by 4 bases, with 9 bases left in between. Per germline, CDR1 MNHNS and CDR2 SASEGT. CDR3 region: CASSVTGSDTQYF. Written as DNA, the CDR3 is TGTGCCAGCAGTGTGACTGGCTCAGATACGCAGTATTTT.

The chain links TRBV5-5 to TRBJ2-1, with TRBD2 identical over 8 bases. Unmatched junction bases numbered 7, after V lost 2 bases and J lost 15 bases. Germline lookup yields CDR1 SGHKS and CDR2 YYEKEE (reference sequence). The CDR3 loop spans 12 amino acids. CDR3 protein: CASSLSGGPWFF. The CDR3 nucleotides read TGTGCCAGCAGCTTATCGGGAGGGCCCTGGTTCTTC.

The chain is built from TRBV28 and TRBJ1-3; D is undetermined. The CDR3 extends over 14 amino acids. The ends were cut back, 4 bases at V and 0 bases at J, with 7 bases in the middle. Per the germline V gene, CDR1 is MDHEN and CDR2 is SYDVKM. The CDR3 nucleotides read TGTGCCAGCAGTTCTAGCAGCTCTGGAAACACCATATATTTT. This encodes CASSSSSSGNTIYF.

This chain connects TRBV30 to TRBJ1-2; 9 bases match TRBD1. CDR3 length: 14 amino acids. Germline V gives CDR1 GTSNPN, CDR2 SVGIG (reference sequence). V was pared by 2 bases and J by 5 bases, with 6 bases of the junction left unmatched. The CDR3: CAWSPGTGFYGYTF. The CDR3 region has the DNA TGTGCCTGGAGTCCCGGGACAGGGTTTTATGGCTACACCTTC.

The V and J genes are TRBV2 and TRBJ1-5; D might be TRBD1 (6 bases). Trimming shortened V by 8 bases and J by 5 bases, and 13 bases separated the two germline ends. The CDR3 runs 13 residues. The germline V gene encodes CDR1 SNHLY and CDR2 FYNNEI. CDR3 sequence: CASGDTRYQPQHF. In nucleotides, the CDR3 is TGTGCCAGCGGGGACACACGATATCAGCCCCAGCATTTT.

CDR3 nucleotide sequence: TGTGCCTGGAGTGTGTGGAGCTCCTACAATGAGCAGTTCTTC. Residues: CAWSVWSSYNEQFF. This chain connects TRBV30 to TRBJ2-1, with D uncertain. Germline CDR1 is GTSNPN and CDR2 is SVGIG (reference sequence). This CDR3 has 14 residues. With 0 bases removed from V and 0 bases from J, the gap between germline ends came to 6 bases.